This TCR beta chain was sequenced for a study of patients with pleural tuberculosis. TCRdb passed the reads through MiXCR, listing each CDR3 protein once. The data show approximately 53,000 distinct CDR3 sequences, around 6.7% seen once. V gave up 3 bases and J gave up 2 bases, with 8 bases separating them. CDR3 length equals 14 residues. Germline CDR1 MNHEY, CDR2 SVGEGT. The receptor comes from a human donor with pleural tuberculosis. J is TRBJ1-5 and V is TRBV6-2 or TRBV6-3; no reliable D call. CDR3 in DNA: TGTGCCAGCAGTTATTCTGGAGGCAATCAGCCCCAGCATTTT. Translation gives CASSYSGGNQPQHF.